These T cell receptor beta chains were read from a single sample in a study of PD-L1 blockade in urothelial cancer. Repertoires were generated with immunoSEQ multiplex PCR, while TCRdb's copy carries only in-frame clones and drops some. The sample carries 60,000 to 70,000 clones, 70% to 90% recorded once. Specimen: PBMCs, collected around atezolizumab (anti-PD-L1) treatment. These receptors all come from a man in his 70s with urothelial cancer. CDR3s include the opening cysteine and the closing phenylalanine or tryptophan. The order of the fields is clone size, D gene, J gene, V gene, CDR3 DNA, CDR3 protein. A D gene is named only where the DNA matches it firmly. Size tells how often a clone was seen (once, few, many) or the class of an expanded clone, and some rows leave it out.

clone size: -; D gene: -; J gene: TRBJ2-1; V gene: TRBV5-4; CDR3 DNA: TGTGCCAGCAGCTTGGGCGGGCTCGCCTACAATGAGCAGTTCTTC; CDR3 protein: CASSLGGLAYNEQFF
clone size: -; D gene: -; J gene: TRBJ1-2; V gene: TRBV27; CDR3 DNA: TGTGCCAGCAGTTTGACGGGGGGGGCCTATGGCTACACCTTC; CDR3 protein: CASSLTGGAYGYTF
clone size: many; D gene: TRBD2; J gene: TRBJ2-7; V gene: TRBV6-5; CDR3 DNA: TGTGCCAGCAGATATAGCGGGGGAATGTACGAGCAGTACTTC; CDR3 protein: CASRYSGGMYEQYF
clone size: -; D gene: TRBD1; J gene: TRBJ2-1; V gene: TRBV5-1; CDR3 DNA: TGCGCCAGCAGCTACGGACAGGGTGGAGGGTCCTACAATGAGCAGTTCTTC; CDR3 protein: CASSYGQGGGSYNEQFF
clone size: -; D gene: -; J gene: TRBJ2-7; V gene: TRBV11-2; CDR3 DNA: TGTGCCAGCAGAGAACCCGGGGGTACCTACGAGCAGTACTTC; CDR3 protein: CASREPGGTYEQYF
clone size: once; D gene: -; J gene: TRBJ2-2; V gene: TRBV4-3; CDR3 DNA: TGCGCCAGCAGCCAAGAGCCCAGTATCAACACCGGGGAGCTGTTTTTT; CDR3 protein: CASSQEPSINTGELFF
clone size: -; D gene: -; J gene: TRBJ2-7; V gene: TRBV13; CDR3 DNA: TGTGCCAGCAGCTTAGGCCGCTCCTACGAGCAGTACTTC; CDR3 protein: CASSLGRSYEQYF
clone size: -; D gene: TRBD1; J gene: TRBJ2-5; V gene: TRBV5-1; CDR3 DNA: TGCGCCAGCAGCTTGGAACAGGGGTTCGAAGAGACCCAGTACTTC; CDR3 protein: CASSLEQGFEETQYF
clone size: -; D gene: -; J gene: TRBJ2-7; V gene: TRBV6-6; CDR3 DNA: TGTGCCAGCAGTTCGTCCTACTACGAGCAGTACTTC; CDR3 protein: CASSSSYYEQYF
clone size: -; D gene: -; J gene: TRBJ1-2; V gene: TRBV27; CDR3 DNA: TGTGCCAGCAGTTTATCTTATCGGCCAGGGGATGGCTATGGCTACACCTTC; CDR3 protein: CASSLSYRPGDGYGYTF
clone size: -; D gene: TRBD2; J gene: TRBJ2-1; V gene: TRBV11-1; CDR3 DNA: TGTGCCAGCAGCTTAGACCGGGCGGGAGTAAGCAATGAGCAGTTCTTC; CDR3 protein: CASSLDRAGVSNEQFF
clone size: -; D gene: TRBD2; J gene: TRBJ2-2; V gene: TRBV9; CDR3 DNA: TGTGCCAGCAGCGTAAACAGCGGGAGCCCCACCGGGGAGCTGTTTTTT; CDR3 protein: CASSVNSGSPTGELFF
clone size: -; D gene: -; J gene: TRBJ1-1; V gene: TRBV5-4; CDR3 DNA: TGTGCCAGCAGCTTGCCCCGGGCTGAAGCTTTCTTT; CDR3 protein: CASSLPRAEAFF
clone size: -; D gene: -; J gene: TRBJ1-5; V gene: TRBV29-1; CDR3 DNA: TGCAGCGTGGGTGGGGGTCGGGGGGAGCCCCAGCATTTT; CDR3 protein: CSVGGGRGEPQHF
clone size: -; D gene: TRBD1; J gene: TRBJ1-2; V gene: TRBV14; CDR3 DNA: TGTGCCAGCAGCTCAATACAGGGGGGGGCTAACTATGGCTACACCTTC; CDR3 protein: CASSSIQGGANYGYTF
clone size: -; D gene: TRBD1; J gene: TRBJ2-7; V gene: TRBV19; CDR3 DNA: TGTGCCAGTAGCCCGGGGACAGGGGGCAGGGAGCAGTACTTC; CDR3 protein: CASSPGTGGREQYF